These 2 T cell receptor beta chains share one sample of origin, sequenced in a study of T cells in Graves' hyperthyroidism and ophthalmopathy. The investigators amplified TCR beta CDR3 regions from RNA transcripts. A set of HTBI primers served as the primers for a first-round RT-PCR of the TCR CDR3. One entry per CDR3 protein, called by TCRdb with MiXCR from the multiplex PCR reads. The table includes 500,000 or so distinct CDR3 sequences, 17% detected once. Sequenced sample: blood. The receptor set was obtained from a woman aged 18-29 years with Graves' ophthalmopathy.

This clonotype was picked up many times. The V call is TRBV11-2, the J call TRBJ2-2, with D unclear. TRBJ1-1 explains the end of the DNA better; the J call may be wrong. The germline V gene has CDR1 SGHAT and CDR2 FQNNGV. The CDR3 spans 11 residues. The DNA for the CDR3 is TGTGCCAGCAGCTTAACCCGGGGAGCTTTCTTT. Amino acids: CASSLTRGAFF.

This clonotype came up a few times. The chain joins TRBV19 to TRBJ1-5, with 7 nucleotides matching TRBD1. The CDR3 runs 14 residues. After removal of 5 bases from V and 0 bases from J, the junction contained 1 base not matched to a gene. Germline V gives CDR1 LNHDA, CDR2 SQIVND (reference sequence). The CDR3 DNA reads TGTGCCAGTAGTGGACAGGATAGCAATCAGCCCCAGCATTTT. Translation: CASSGQDSNQPQHF.